The TCR beta chain under discussion was sequenced for a study of blood T cell repertoires in COVID-19 (dated by TCRdb to the early 2020s). At the level of the whole study: Collaborator samples came from the United States, Italy and Spain and covered acute and convalescent phases of COVID-19. The dataset comprised deeply sampled blood TCRbeta repertoires from subjects exposed to, actively infected with, or recovered from COVID-19. A freely available public database, intended as a resource for researchers studying the immune response to SARS-CoV-2, is where the repertoires were released. HLA class I and class II types, where available, came from metadata supplied by the sample provider rather than from assay-based typing. Samples were obtained from the ongoing ImmuneRACE study (first 160 participants) and from 1,000 to 1,500 subjects provided by 6 global collaborators. A de-identified subject ID, COVID-19 status, age in years and sex were almost always included in the sample metadata. The material from the prospective study consisted of cDNA or gDNA derived from T cells, B-cell-depleted T cells, or PBMCs. The paper as a whole reports these results and caveats: The quantity of clinical and demographic metadata differed by source and by participant and was supplied without curation.

Participants in the prospective study were enrolled through a virtual design, were aged roughly 18 to 90 years, and lived in 20 to 30 United States geographic areas. To assign participants to cohorts, the prospective study relied on clinical history that participants themselves reported in a screening survey and a study questionnaire. For ImmuneRACE Cohort 3, a participant was defined as recovered based on two consecutive negative NP/OP PCR tests, clearance by a healthcare professional, or resolution of symptoms. Mobile phlebotomists in the prospective study collected whole blood, serum and a nasopharyngeal or oropharyngeal swab from every participant. Prospective study participants could optionally give additional blood draws and questionnaires over a 2-month period. Before DNA extraction, prospective study blood samples were shipped either frozen or at room temperature. Including the terminal cysteine and phenylalanine, the CDR3 comprises 13 residues. The read is trimmed to its CDR3 DNA, 39 bases read in frame from base 1. V is clipped by 6 bases and J by 4 bases, and the sequence between their germline boundaries is 12 bases long. Per the germline V gene, MNHEY is the CDR1 and SVGAGI is the CDR2.

In regard to this clone: Its antigen remains unidentified. No base-level quality is on record; no much larger clone is a single base apart.

The immunoSEQ Assay, a bias-controlled multiplex PCR, was used to amplify TCRbeta CDR3 regions from genomic DNA. The original pipeline was this. The number of nucleated cells in each sample was estimated by amplification of reference gene primers within the assay. To quantify the absolute abundance of each unique TCRbeta CDR3 rearrangement, sequence reads were collapsed and filtered. For each sample, productive Simpson clonality was calculated as the square root of Simpson's diversity index over productive rearrangements. TCRdb mirrors the immuneACCESS table, restricted to in-frame sequences. Some clones are absent from its copies; in checked studies, under half trace to an unresolved V gene, and the reason for the others is unknown. That table is the source of V, J and clone size, and D and trimming were worked out from the DNA. The sample profile shows around 270,000 clones; 80% to 90% of them were found once. The ten largest clonotypes hold 3.5% to 4.5% of the sample.

Sequencing was performed on PBMCs or T cells enriched from blood (not recorded which). This sequence uses TRBV6-5 and TRBJ1-1, with TRBD1 perhaps the D gene, on 6 matching bases. The TCR was taken from a woman younger than 45 who had recovered from COVID-19. The CDR3 in this case is CASRAGAATEAFF. The nucleotide sequence is TGTGCCAGCAGGGCAGGGGCGGCCACTGAAGCTTTCTTT.